These 2 T cell receptor beta chains came from one sample sequenced in a study of vaccination and CD4 T cells after COVID-19. At the Johns Hopkins FTIC core, DNA taken from cultured CD4+ T cells was sequenced by way of the Oncomine TCR Beta short-read assay. TCRdb re-derived calls from the PCR reads in MiXCR, one entry per CDR3 protein. The sample has 8,400 or so distinct CDR3 sequences, 60% to 80% seen once. Antigens for these TCRs are unknown. The sample's treatment: approximately 9-day PBMC culture with coronavirus spike peptide pools or control peptides (ViraFEST assay). Sequencing was carried out using CD4+ T cells from blood, cultured in vitro. The receptors here all came from a human donor who had recovered from COVID-19.

The chain has TRBV27 and TRBJ1-2; D remains unclear. This CDR3 has 12 residues. Trimming cost V 4 bases and J 8 bases, with 11 bases left between them. CDR1 is MNHEY and CDR2 is SMNVEV in the germline V gene (reference sequence). The CDR3 region is CASSSPTAGYTF. In nucleotides, the CDR3 is TGTGCCAGCAGTTCGCCCACGGCGGGCTACACCTTC.

The chain uses TRBV6-5 and TRBJ1-6, with D hard to call. CDR1 MNHEY and CDR2 SVGAGI come from the germline V gene. V dropped 2 bases and J dropped 7 bases, with 9 bases sitting between them. The CDR3 spans 14 residues. CDR3 region: CASSYDGPNSPLHF. As DNA, the CDR3 is TGTGCCAGCAGTTACGACGGGCCCAATTCACCCCTCCACTTT.